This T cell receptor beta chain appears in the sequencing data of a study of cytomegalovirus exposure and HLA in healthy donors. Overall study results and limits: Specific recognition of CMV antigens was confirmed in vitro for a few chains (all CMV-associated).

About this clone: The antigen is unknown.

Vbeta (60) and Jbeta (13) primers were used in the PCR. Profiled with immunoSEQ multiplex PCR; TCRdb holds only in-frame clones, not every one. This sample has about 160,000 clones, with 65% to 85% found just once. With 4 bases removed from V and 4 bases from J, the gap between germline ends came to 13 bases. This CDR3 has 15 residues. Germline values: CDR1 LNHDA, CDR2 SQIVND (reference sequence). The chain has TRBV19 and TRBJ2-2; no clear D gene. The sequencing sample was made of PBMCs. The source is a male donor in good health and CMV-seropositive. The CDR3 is CASSSVASGTGELFF. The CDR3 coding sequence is TGTGCCAGTAGTAGCGTAGCATCGGGCACCGGGGAGCTGTTTTTT.